Each of the 21 T cell receptor beta chains below was sequenced from the same sample in a study of blood T cell repertoires in COVID-19. Profiled with immunoSEQ multiplex PCR; TCRdb holds only in-frame clones, not every one. The table records approximately 260,000 clones, about nine tenths of them present only once. Sequencing was carried out using PBMCs or T cells enriched from blood (not recorded which). The receptors stem from a woman in her thirties with acute COVID-19.

The chain uses TRBV10-2 and TRBJ2-1, with D perhaps matching TRBD2 (5 bases). Trimming stripped 10 bases from V and 8 bases from J, with 15 bases between. This CDR3 spans 12 amino acids. Germline-derived CDR1 and CDR2 are WSHSY and SAAADI. CDR3 in DNA: TGCGCCACCTCACTAGTAGCAGATGAGCAGTTCTTC. It yields the protein CATSLVADEQFF.

The rearrangement joins TRBV5-1 to TRBJ2-2, with 9 bases lining up with TRBD1. The ends lost 6 bases at V and 5 bases at J; junction bases unmatched: 5. CDR3 size: 14 residues. CDR1 and CDR2 from the germline V gene are SGHRS and YFSETQ. The CDR3 coding sequence is TGCGCCAGCAAAGGGACAGGGTCAACCGGGGAGCTGTTTTTT. The encoded protein is CASKGTGSTGELFF.

The chain uses TRBV28 and TRBJ2-7, with TRBD2 matching over 10 bases. The CDR3 runs 13 residues. The J segment lost 2 bases and the V segment lost 7 bases, leaving 2 bases of the junction unmatched. Germline assignment: CDR1 MDHEN and CDR2 SYDVKM. The CDR3 reads CASIAGGAYEQYF. Written as DNA, the CDR3 is TGTGCCAGCATAGCGGGGGGTGCCTACGAGCAGTACTTC.

The chain employs TRBV20-1 and TRBJ1-2; tentatively, D is TRBD1 (6 bases). The CDR3 length is 13 residues. Germline V CDR1 and CDR2: DFQATT, SNEGSKA (reference sequence). V lost 3 bases to trimming and J lost 4 bases, with 12 bases between them. Here the CDR3 reads CSASETGIYGYTF. CDR3 DNA: TGCAGTGCTAGTGAAACAGGGATCTATGGCTACACCTTC.

The chain couples TRBV28 to TRBJ2-7; 8 bases agree with TRBD2. Germline CDR1 MDHEN, CDR2 SYDVKM. The CDR3 extends over 15 amino acids. V shed 9 bases, J shed 6 bases, and the junction held 16 bases outside the gene matches. The DNA of the CDR3 is TGTGCCAGTCGAGAAGCGGGGGAAGGTCGCGGCGAGCAGTACTTC. Its translation: CASREAGEGRGEQYF.

The V gene is TRBV7-9, the J gene TRBJ2-1, with D perhaps matching TRBD2 (6 bases). V lost 0 bases and J lost 0, with 12 bases in between. Per germline, CDR1 SEHNR and CDR2 FQNEAQ (reference sequence). This CDR3 region has 17 residues. The CDR3 coding sequence is TGTGCCAGCAGCTTAGCCCGGGACTTTAGCTCCTACAATGAGCAGTTCTTC. Its protein is CASSLARDFSSYNEQFF.

The rearrangement uses TRBV27 and TRBJ2-5, with TRBD1 matching over 9 bases. This CDR3 is built from 15 residues. The V gene end was trimmed by 5 bases and the J gene end by 5 bases; junction bases not matched to a gene: 9. Germline assignment: CDR1 MNHEY and CDR2 SMNVEV (reference sequence). As DNA, the CDR3 is TGTGCCAGCAGTCCACGGGACAGGGAATGGGAGACCCAGTACTTC. The encoded protein is CASSPRDREWETQYF.

The rearrangement links TRBV28 to TRBJ1-6, with D hard to call. Deletions cut 6 bases from V and 7 bases from J, with 7 bases between. Germline V gene data show CDR1 as MDHEN and CDR2 as SYDVKM. The CDR3 is 12 residues long. The CDR3 nucleotides are TGTGCCAGCAGACAGCTAAATTCACCCCTCCACTTT. Amino acid sequence: CASRQLNSPLHF.

The CDR3 bases are TGTGCCAGCAGCCCGGGACAGCCAAATTCACCCCTCCACTTT. It specifies CASSPGQPNSPLHF. The chain recombines TRBV11-2 with TRBJ1-6; 7 nucleotides line up with TRBD1. Germline-derived CDR1 and CDR2 are SGHAT and FQNNGV. This CDR3 contains 14 residues. V shed 5 bases, J shed 7 bases, and the junction held 5 bases outside the gene matches.

This chain links TRBV3-1 (or the pseudogene TRBV3-2) with TRBJ2-3; TRBD1 matches 7 bases. CDR3 length: 15 amino acids. The trim removed 1 base at V and 1 base at J, leaving 2 bases unmatched. CDR1 LGHDT and CDR2 YNNKEL come from the germline V gene (reference sequence). The chain's CDR3 is CASSQGTGRTDTQYF. Here the CDR3 DNA reads TGTGCCAGCAGCCAAGGGACAGGCCGCACAGATACGCAGTATTTT.

This clone was picked up one time. The rearrangement links TRBV9 to TRBJ2-7, with TRBD1 as a possible D gene (5 bases). Germline loops: CDR1 SGDLS, CDR2 YYNGEE. This CDR3 has 15 residues. V was pared by 0 bases and J by 2 bases, with 12 bases between. CDR3 sequence reads: CASSVAPDNTYEQYF. Written as DNA, the CDR3 is TGTGCCAGCAGCGTAGCCCCGGACAACACCTACGAGCAGTACTTC.

The rearrangement uses TRBV11-1 and TRBJ2-1, with a possible D match to TRBD1 (6 bases). V was trimmed by 8 bases and J by 8 bases, leaving 16 bases between them. The CDR3 runs to 13 residues. Looked up from germline, CDR1 is SGHAT and CDR2 is FQDESV (reference sequence). CDR3 sequence (DNA): TGTGCCAGCGGCACCGGCAGGGGTTATGAGCAGTTCTTC. This sequence encodes CASGTGRGYEQFF.

The chain carries TRBV5-1 and TRBJ2-3, with 9 bases that match TRBD2. With 4 bases clipped from V and 2 bases from J, the junction kept 5 bases outside the gene matches. This CDR3 is 15 amino acids long. Germline CDR1 SGHRS, CDR2 YFSETQ. CDR3 sequence reads: CASSLAGIFTDTQYF. For the CDR3, the DNA is TGCGCCAGCAGCCTAGCGGGAATCTTCACAGATACGCAGTATTTT.

The rearrangement uses TRBV5-5 and TRBJ2-3, with 10 bases aligning to TRBD2. V was pared by 5 bases and J by 3 bases, with 6 bases of the junction left unmatched. CDR1 and CDR2 from the germline V gene are SGHKS and YYEKEE (reference sequence). There are 15 residues in the CDR3. CDR3 sequence reads: CASRRTSGTTDTQYF. In nucleotides, the CDR3 is TGTGCCAGCAGACGGACTAGCGGAACGACAGATACGCAGTATTTT.

The rearrangement links TRBV7-9 to TRBJ2-1, with 9 bases that match TRBD1. Germline-derived CDR1 and CDR2 are SEHNR and FQNEAQ (reference sequence). V lost 2 bases and J lost 4; bases outside the gene matches: 9. This CDR3 has 17 amino acids. The CDR3 DNA follows: TGTGCCAGCAGCTTAAGCTCGGGACAGGGACTATACAATGAGCAGTTCTTC. Translation gives CASSLSSGQGLYNEQFF.

Details on this clone: The same CDR3 arises from other DNA sequences in this sample as well. V usage is TRBV4-3 and J usage is TRBJ2-1, with D hard to call. V lost 0 bases, J lost 1 base, and 7 bases lay in between. Germline V CDR1 and CDR2: LGHNA, YSLEER. The CDR3 contains 15 residues. The CDR3 is CASSQDPGSYNEQFF. CDR3 DNA: TGCGCCAGCAGCCAAGACCCAGGATCCTACAATGAGCAGTTCTTC.

The rearrangement links TRBV7-2 to TRBJ2-7; D might be TRBD2 (6 bases). Germline lookup yields CDR1 SGHTA and CDR2 FQGNSA. This CDR3 comprises 15 residues. With 5 bases removed from V and 0 bases from J, the gap between germline ends came to 14 bases. The CDR3 spells CASSRWGETSYEQYF. The DNA of the CDR3 is TGTGCCAGCAGCCGGTGGGGGGAGACCTCCTACGAGCAGTACTTC.

The V and J genes are TRBV5-4 and TRBJ2-5, with 10 bases identical to TRBD1. Trimming cost V 0 bases and J 7 bases; bases outside gene matches: 15. CDR1 and CDR2 (germline): SGHNT, YYREEE (reference sequence). The CDR3 extends over 18 amino acids. The CDR3 here is CASSLDPPEDRGWGTQYF. CDR3 nucleotides: TGTGCCAGCAGCTTGGATCCACCGGAGGACAGGGGGTGGGGGACCCAGTACTTC.

The genes are TRBV6-5 and TRBJ1-3; unclear D gene. This CDR3 has 12 residues. CDR1 MNHEY and CDR2 SVGAGI come from the germline V gene. V shed 6 bases and J shed 3 bases, with 6 bases lying between them. CDR3 region: CASSPIGNTIYF. Written as DNA, the CDR3 is TGTGCCAGCAGCCCAATTGGAAACACCATATATTTT.

The chain is built from TRBV28 and TRBJ1-5, with D maybe TRBD1 (6 bases). Germline loops: CDR1 MDHEN, CDR2 SYDVKM. Trimming removed 2 bases at V and 4 bases at J, with 12 bases between. This CDR3 region has 15 residues. CDR3 coding DNA: TGTGCCAGCAGTTTAGCCCCGACAGGTAATCAGCCCCAGCATTTT. It specifies CASSLAPTGNQPQHF.

This clone was observed once. The chain employs TRBV24-1 and TRBJ2-1, with 10 nucleotides matching TRBD1. V shed 4 bases and J 7 bases; nucleotides not matched to a gene: 6. Germline V gene data show CDR1 as KGHDR and CDR2 as SFDVKD. The CDR3 extends over 15 amino acids. CDR3 sequence reads: CATSEPGTGVNEQFF. CDR3 nucleotide sequence: TGTGCCACCAGTGAGCCCGGGACAGGGGTGAATGAGCAGTTCTTC.